This TCR beta chain was identified during a study of blood T cells in healthy people across ages. Study outcomes and limitations: A conclusive naive versus antigen-experienced comparison was prevented by the unsorted PBMCs. Observed TCR beta diversity per million T cells went down as age went up. This fall followed a roughly linear course with age.

This clonotype appeared many times. Its antigen remains unidentified. Through a sample-barcoded 5' primer and a J-beta primer mix, a second PCR was run for roughly 7 to 11 cycles. From each sample, at least 2.5 million paired-end reads containing CDR3 were obtained. TCRdb re-called the 5' RACE reads with MiXCR, one entry per CDR3 protein. This sample has hundreds of thousands of distinct CDR3 sequences, with roughly 34% found just once. The CDR3 is 14 amino acids. V lost 5 bases, J lost 4 bases, and 5 bases stayed unmatched. Germline V lookup: CDR1 LNHNV, CDR2 YYDKDF (reference sequence). The source material was blood. This TCR was recovered from a man between 18 and 29 years old in good health. This chain connects TRBV15 to TRBJ2-3, with 8 bases fitting TRBD1. CDR3 amino acids: CATSSRTGSDTQYF. Written as DNA, the CDR3 is TGTGCCACCAGCTCTCGGACAGGGTCAGATACGCAGTATTTT.